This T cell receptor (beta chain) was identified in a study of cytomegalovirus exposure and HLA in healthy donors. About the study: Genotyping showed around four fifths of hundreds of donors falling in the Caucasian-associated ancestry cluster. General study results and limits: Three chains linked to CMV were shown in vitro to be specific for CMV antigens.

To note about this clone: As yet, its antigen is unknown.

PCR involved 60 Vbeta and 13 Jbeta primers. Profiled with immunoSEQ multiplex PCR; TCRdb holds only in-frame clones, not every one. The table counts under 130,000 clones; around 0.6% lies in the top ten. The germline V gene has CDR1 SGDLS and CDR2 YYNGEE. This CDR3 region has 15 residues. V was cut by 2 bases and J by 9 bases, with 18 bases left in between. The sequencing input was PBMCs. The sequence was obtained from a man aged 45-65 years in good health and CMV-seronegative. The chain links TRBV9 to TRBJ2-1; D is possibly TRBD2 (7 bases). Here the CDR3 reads CASSVVGGAPGEQFF. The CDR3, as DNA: TGTGCCAGCAGCGTCGTTGGGGGGGCCCCCGGTGAGCAGTTCTTC.